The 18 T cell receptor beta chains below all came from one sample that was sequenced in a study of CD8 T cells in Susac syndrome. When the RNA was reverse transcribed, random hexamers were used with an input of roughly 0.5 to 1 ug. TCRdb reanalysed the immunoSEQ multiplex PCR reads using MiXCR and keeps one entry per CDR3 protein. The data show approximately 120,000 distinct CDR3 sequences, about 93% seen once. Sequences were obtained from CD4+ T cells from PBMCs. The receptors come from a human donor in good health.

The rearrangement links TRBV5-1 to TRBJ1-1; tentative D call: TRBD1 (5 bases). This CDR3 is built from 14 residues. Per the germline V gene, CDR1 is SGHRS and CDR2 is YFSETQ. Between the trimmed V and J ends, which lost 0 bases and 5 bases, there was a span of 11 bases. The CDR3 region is CASSLGHGGTEAFF. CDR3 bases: TGCGCCAGCAGCTTGGGCCACGGGGGGACTGAAGCTTTCTTT.

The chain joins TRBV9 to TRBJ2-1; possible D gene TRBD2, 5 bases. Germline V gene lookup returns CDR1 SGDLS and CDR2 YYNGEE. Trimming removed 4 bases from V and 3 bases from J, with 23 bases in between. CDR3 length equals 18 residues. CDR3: CASSRSLGERESYNEQFF. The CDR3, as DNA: TGTGCCAGCAGCCGGTCGTTGGGAGAAAGGGAGAGCTACAATGAGCAGTTCTTC. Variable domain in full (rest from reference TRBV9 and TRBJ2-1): DSGVTQTPKHLITATGQRVTLRCSPRSGDLSVYWYQQSLDQGLQFLIQYYNGEERAKGNILERFSAQQFPDLHSELNLSSLELGDSALYFCASSRSLGERESYNEQFFGPGTRLTVL.

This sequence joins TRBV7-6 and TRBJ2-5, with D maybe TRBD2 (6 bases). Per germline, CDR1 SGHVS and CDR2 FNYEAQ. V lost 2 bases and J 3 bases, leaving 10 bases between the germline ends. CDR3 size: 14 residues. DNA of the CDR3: TGTGCCAGCAGCTTATATGGGGGGAAAGAGACCCAGTACTTC. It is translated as CASSLYGGKETQYF.

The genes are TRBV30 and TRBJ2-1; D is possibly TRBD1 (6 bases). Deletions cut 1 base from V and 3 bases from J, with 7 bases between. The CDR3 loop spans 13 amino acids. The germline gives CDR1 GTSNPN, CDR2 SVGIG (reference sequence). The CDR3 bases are TGTGCCTGGAGTGCGGGACACTACAATGAGCAGTTCTTC. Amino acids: CAWSAGHYNEQFF.

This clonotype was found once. CDR3 in DNA: TGCGCCAGCAGCCAAGTCGGAGGAAGTGGGGGCTACACCTTC. Its translation: CASSQVGGSGGYTF. This chain connects TRBV4-1 to TRBJ1-2; D remains unclear. In germline, CDR1 is MGHRA, CDR2 YSYEKL. The CDR3 is 14 residues long. V was cut by 1 base and J by 8 bases, with 14 bases left in between.

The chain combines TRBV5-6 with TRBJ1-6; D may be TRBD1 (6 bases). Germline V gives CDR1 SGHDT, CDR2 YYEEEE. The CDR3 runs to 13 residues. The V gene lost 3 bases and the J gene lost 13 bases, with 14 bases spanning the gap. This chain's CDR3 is CASSSQPGAPLHF. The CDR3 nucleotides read TGTGCCAGCAGCTCGCAACCAGGGGCCCCCCTCCACTTT. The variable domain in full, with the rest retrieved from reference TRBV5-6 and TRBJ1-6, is DAGVTQSPTHLIKTRGQQVTLRCSPKSGHDTVSWYQQALGQGPQFIFQYYEEEERQRGNFPDRFSGHQFPNYSSELNVNALLLGDSALYLCASSSQPGAPLHFGNGTRLTVT.

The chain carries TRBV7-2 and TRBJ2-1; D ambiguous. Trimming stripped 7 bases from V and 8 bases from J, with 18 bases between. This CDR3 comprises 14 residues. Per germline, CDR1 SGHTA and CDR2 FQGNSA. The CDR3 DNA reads TGTGCCAGCAAAAATCAAGGGCCATCCCATGAGCAGTTCTTC. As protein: CASKNQGPSHEQFF.

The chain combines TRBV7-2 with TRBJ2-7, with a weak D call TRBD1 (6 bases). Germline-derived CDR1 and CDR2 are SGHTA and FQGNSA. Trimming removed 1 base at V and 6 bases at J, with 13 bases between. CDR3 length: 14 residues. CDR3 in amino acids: CASSLDSTGFEQYF. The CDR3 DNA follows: TGTGCCAGCAGCTTAGATTCCACAGGGTTCGAGCAGTACTTC.

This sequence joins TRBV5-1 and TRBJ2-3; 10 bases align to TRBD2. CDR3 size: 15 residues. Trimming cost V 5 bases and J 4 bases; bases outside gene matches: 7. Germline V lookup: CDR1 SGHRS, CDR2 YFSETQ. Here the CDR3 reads CASSKNSGRSDTQYF. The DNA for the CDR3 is TGCGCCAGCAGTAAGAATAGCGGGAGGTCAGATACGCAGTATTTT.

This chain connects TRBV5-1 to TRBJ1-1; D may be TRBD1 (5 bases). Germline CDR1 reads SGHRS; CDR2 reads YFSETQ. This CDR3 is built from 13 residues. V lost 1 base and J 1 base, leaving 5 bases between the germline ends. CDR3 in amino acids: CASSLTGNTEAFF. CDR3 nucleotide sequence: TGCGCCAGCAGCTTGACAGGGAACACTGAAGCTTTCTTT.

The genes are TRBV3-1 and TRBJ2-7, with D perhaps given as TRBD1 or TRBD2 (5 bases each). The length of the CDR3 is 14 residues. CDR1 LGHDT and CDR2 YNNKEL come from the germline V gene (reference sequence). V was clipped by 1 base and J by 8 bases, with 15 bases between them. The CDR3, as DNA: TGTGCCAGCAGCCAAGCTTACCGGGACGCTAAGCAGTACTTC. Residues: CASSQAYRDAKQYF.

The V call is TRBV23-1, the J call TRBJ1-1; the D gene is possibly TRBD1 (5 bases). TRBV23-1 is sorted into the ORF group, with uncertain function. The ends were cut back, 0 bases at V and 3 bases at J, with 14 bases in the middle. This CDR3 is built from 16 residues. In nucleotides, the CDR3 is TGCGCCAGCAGTCAATCGAGGGGTCTGTTGGACACTGAAGCTTTCTTT. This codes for CASSQSRGLLDTEAFF.

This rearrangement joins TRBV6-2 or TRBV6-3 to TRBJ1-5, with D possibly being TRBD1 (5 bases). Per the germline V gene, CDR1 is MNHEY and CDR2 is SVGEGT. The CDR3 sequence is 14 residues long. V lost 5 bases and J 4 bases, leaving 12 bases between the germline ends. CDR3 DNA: TGTGCCAGCAGTCCCCGTGGGGGTAATCAGCCCCAGCATTTT. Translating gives CASSPRGGNQPQHF.

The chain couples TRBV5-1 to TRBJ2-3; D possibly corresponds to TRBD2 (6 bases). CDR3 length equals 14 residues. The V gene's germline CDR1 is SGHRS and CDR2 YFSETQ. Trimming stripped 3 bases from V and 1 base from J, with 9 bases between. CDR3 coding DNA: TGCGCCAGCAGCTCTGGGACTGGCACAGATACGCAGTATTTT. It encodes CASSSGTGTDTQYF.

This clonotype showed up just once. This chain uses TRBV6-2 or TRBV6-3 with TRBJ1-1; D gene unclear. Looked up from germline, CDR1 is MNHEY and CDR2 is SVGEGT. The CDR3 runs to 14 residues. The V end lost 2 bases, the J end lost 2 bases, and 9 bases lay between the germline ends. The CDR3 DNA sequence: TGTGCCAGCAGTTACCCCCGGGCTAACACTGAAGCTTTCTTT. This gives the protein CASSYPRANTEAFF.

The CDR3 region is CASSPSSRGNTEAFF. The CDR3 DNA reads TGTGCCAGCAGCCCCAGCAGTAGGGGTAACACTGAAGCTTTCTTT. The chain is built from TRBV7-9 and TRBJ1-1, with a possible D match to TRBD1 (5 bases). The CDR3 is made up of 15 amino acids. The germline gives CDR1 SEHNR, CDR2 FQNEAQ (reference sequence). Trimming took 5 bases from V and 2 from J, leaving 15 bases between them.

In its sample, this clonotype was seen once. The CDR3 bases are TGTGCCTGGGAAAACGATCCCAACACCGGGGAGCTGTTTTTT. Its protein product is CAWENDPNTGELFF. The chain is built from TRBV30 and TRBJ2-2, with unresolved D. The CDR3 sequence is 14 residues long. The germline V gene encodes CDR1 GTSNPN and CDR2 SVGIG (reference sequence). The ends were cut back, 5 bases at V and 2 bases at J, with 12 bases in the middle.

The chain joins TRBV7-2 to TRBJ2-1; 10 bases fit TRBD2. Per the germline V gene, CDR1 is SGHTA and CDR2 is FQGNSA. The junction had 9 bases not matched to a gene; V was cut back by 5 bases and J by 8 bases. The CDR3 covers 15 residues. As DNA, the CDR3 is TGTGCCAGCAGCCTAAGCGGGAGGGCCCAGTATGAGCAGTTCTTC. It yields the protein CASSLSGRAQYEQFF.